The 20 T cell receptor beta chains presented below share a single source sample, sequenced in a study of shared clonotypes between healthy human individuals. The protocol was immunoSEQ multiplex PCR, while the TCRdb copy is restricted to in-frame clones and leaves out a portion. The data show millions of clones, about 92% seen once. Terminally differentiated effector memory CD45RA+ cells were left out of the naive CD8 fraction, which was CD45RO-negative and positively selected for CCR7. The material sequenced was naive CD8+ T cells from PBMCs. The receptors stem from a man aged 18 to 35 in good health. Some clones in this sample may be carry-over from other donors' samples.

The rearrangement joins TRBV28 to TRBJ1-5; a possible D gene is TRBD1 (5 bases). Between the trimmed V and J ends, which lost 4 bases and 8 bases, there was a span of 27 bases. CDR1 and CDR2 from the germline V gene are MDHEN and SYDVKM. The CDR3 covers 18 residues. The CDR3 sequence: CASSSVFQGPHRSEPQHF. CDR3 nucleotide sequence: TGTGCCAGCAGTTCAGTCTTTCAGGGACCCCATCGGTCGGAGCCCCAGCATTTT. The whole variable domain, filled in from reference TRBV28 and TRBJ1-5, reads DVKVTQSSRYLVKRTGEKVFLECVQDMDHENMFWYRQDPGLGLRLIYFSYDVKMKEKGDIPEGYSVSREKKERFSLILESASTNQTSMYLCASSSVFQGPHRSEPQHFGDGTRLSIL.

For this clone: The sample contains more than one DNA sequence encoding this CDR3. The chain employs TRBV6-6 and TRBJ2-7; D unclear. V lost 8 bases to trimming and J lost 3 bases, with 2 bases between them. CDR1 MNHNY and CDR2 SVGAGI come from the germline V gene (reference sequence). The CDR3 has 9 amino acids. CDR3 sequence: CASGYEQYF. CDR3 DNA sequence: TGTGCCAGCGGCTACGAGCAGTACTTC.

The V call is TRBV27, the J call TRBJ2-7, with D possibly matching TRBD1 (6 bases). The V gene lost 2 bases and the J gene lost 2 bases, with 22 bases spanning the gap. CDR1 and CDR2 (germline): MNHEY, SMNVEV (reference sequence). The CDR3 length is 18 residues. DNA for the CDR3: TGTGCCAGCAGTTTAGCATTATCAGTGGCAGGGGCACCCTACGAGCAGTACTTC. This gives the protein CASSLALSVAGAPYEQYF.

V gene TRBV5-4 combines with J gene TRBJ1-1; tentatively, D is TRBD1 (5 bases). Germline-derived CDR1 and CDR2 are SGHNT and YYREEE (reference sequence). Trimming took off 4 bases at V and 4 bases at J, with 14 bases between the two ends. This CDR3 has 14 amino acids. The CDR3 bases are TGTGCCAGCAGCACTTCCGGGGCCCTCACTGAAGCTTTCTTT. Amino acids: CASSTSGALTEAFF.

The chain couples TRBV11-2 to TRBJ2-1, with TRBD2 as a possible D gene (6 bases). The CDR3 totals 12 residues. The V end lost 3 bases, the J end lost 9 bases, and 9 bases lay between the germline ends. CDR1 SGHAT and CDR2 FQNNGV come from the germline V gene. CDR3 in DNA: TGTGCCAGCAGCTTGGTGGGGGGTGAGCAGTTCTTC. This translates into CASSLVGGEQFF.

V gene TRBV5-6 combines with J gene TRBJ1-5; no reliable D call. The V gene's germline CDR1 is SGHDT and CDR2 YYEEEE. The V gene lost 2 bases and the J gene lost 4 bases, with 10 bases spanning the gap. The CDR3 has 14 residues. CDR3 protein: CASSFAGRNQPQHF. Written as DNA, the CDR3 is TGTGCCAGCAGCTTTGCGGGTAGGAATCAGCCCCAGCATTTT.

V gene TRBV10-3 combines with J gene TRBJ1-2; 7 bases agree with TRBD1. V was pared by 9 bases and J by 0 bases, with 13 bases of the junction left unmatched. The germline CDR1 and CDR2 sequences are ENHRY and SYGVKD. The CDR3 totals 16 residues. This CDR3 is CAIKPLDRPSNYGYTF. In DNA, the CDR3 is TGTGCCATTAAACCCCTGGACAGGCCATCTAACTATGGCTACACCTTC.

With regard to this clone: This sample includes further DNA sequences coding for the same CDR3. V and J are TRBV13 and TRBJ2-6; no clear D gene. There are 13 residues in the CDR3. CDR1 is PRHDT, CDR2 FYEKMQ, per germline (reference sequence). V lost 0 bases and J lost 3, with 0 bases in between. The CDR3 protein is CASSLGGANVLTF. The CDR3 DNA reads TGTGCCAGCAGCTTAGGTGGGGCCAACGTCCTGACTTTC.

The rearrangement joins TRBV5-5 to TRBJ1-5; tentative D call: TRBD1 (5 bases). V dropped 4 bases and J dropped 0 bases, with 11 bases sitting between them. Per the germline V gene, CDR1 is SGHKS and CDR2 is YYEKEE (reference sequence). CDR3 length: 15 residues. The CDR3, as DNA: TGTGCCAGCAGCCTGGGACTTAATAGCAATCAGCCCCAGCATTTT. Its translation is CASSLGLNSNQPQHF.

V and J are TRBV28 and TRBJ2-4; D might be TRBD1 (5 bases). Trimming removed 2 bases at V and 0 bases at J, with 20 bases between. The CDR3 runs 19 residues. CDR1 is MDHEN, CDR2 SYDVKM, per germline. The CDR3 loop reads CASSLSAFRAELAKNIQYF. The CDR3 nucleotides read TGTGCCAGCAGTTTAAGCGCTTTCAGGGCAGAACTAGCCAAAAACATTCAGTACTTC.

V and J are TRBV14 and TRBJ2-5; unclear D gene. The J call is in doubt because the DNA end fits TRBJ2-7 better. There are 11 residues in the CDR3. Germline lookup yields CDR1 SGHDN and CDR2 FVKESK. The CDR3 reads CASSQGHEQYF. The CDR3 coding sequence is TGTGCCAGCAGCCAGGGTCACGAGCAGTACTTC.

DNA of the CDR3: TGCGCCAGCAGTGAGTCGAAGGGTGAGACCCAGTACTTC. The encoded protein is CASSESKGETQYF. V and J are TRBV10-2 and TRBJ2-5, with no clear D. V lost 0 bases and J lost 5, with 7 bases in between. Germline-derived CDR1 and CDR2 are WSHSY and SAAADI. The CDR3 covers 13 residues.

On this clone itself: The sample carries other DNA sequences with the same CDR3. This chain connects TRBV29-1 to TRBJ2-2; D is unresolved. Per germline, CDR1 SQVTM and CDR2 ANQGSEA. This CDR3 spans 12 amino acids. Deletions cut 4 bases from V and 5 bases from J, with 8 bases between. CDR3 DNA: TGCAGCGTTGGTCTACGAACCGGGGAGCTGTTTTTT. It is translated as CSVGLRTGELFF.

The V gene is TRBV6-4, the J gene TRBJ1-2, with D perhaps TRBD1 (6 bases). The length of the CDR3 is 16 residues. V gave up 8 bases and J gave up 5 bases, with 24 bases separating them. Germline V gene lookup returns CDR1 MRHNA and CDR2 SNTAGT. CDR3 nucleotides: TGTGCCAGCGGAACCTCACAGGGACTCATACGGTATGGCTACACCTTC. This encodes CASGTSQGLIRYGYTF.

The J gene is TRBJ2-1, the V gene TRBV4-1, with D perhaps matching TRBD1 or TRBD2 (5 bases each). Germline values: CDR1 MGHRA, CDR2 YSYEKL. Trimming shortened V by 0 bases and J by 10 bases, and 19 bases separated the two germline ends. CDR3 length equals 16 residues. In nucleotides, the CDR3 is TGCGCCAGCAGCCAAGACGGCGAGGGCCGGACACAAGAGCAGTTCTTC. Its translation: CASSQDGEGRTQEQFF.

Turning to this clone: In the same sample, other DNA sequences code for this CDR3. CDR3 sequence reads: CASSLRASNEKLFF. The CDR3 DNA sequence: TGTGCCAGCAGTTTAAGGGCCAGTAATGAAAAACTGTTTTTT. The gene calls are TRBV27 and TRBJ1-4; D unclear. From germline, CDR1 is MNHEY and CDR2 SMNVEV (reference sequence). This CDR3 contains 14 residues. V lost 2 bases, J lost 4 bases, and 8 bases lay in between.

This chain connects TRBV9 to TRBJ2-1; 7 positions match TRBD1. The CDR3 loop spans 14 amino acids. V gave up 4 bases and J gave up 7 bases; unmatched junction bases: 8. CDR1 and CDR2 (germline): SGDLS, YYNGEE. CDR3 sequence (DNA): TGTGCCAGCAGCCTCAGACAGGGCGGGAATGAGCAGTTCTTC. Its translation: CASSLRQGGNEQFF.

This chain uses TRBV29-1 with TRBJ2-7; D is ambiguous. This CDR3 contains 11 residues. V gave up 4 bases and J gave up 2 bases, with 6 bases separating them. Germline CDR1 is SQVTM and CDR2 is ANQGSEA. CDR3 nucleotides: TGCAGCGTTGCAGCTACCTACGAGCAGTACTTC. This translates into CSVAATYEQYF.

The CDR3 DNA sequence: TGTGCCAGCAGCCCAGGGAGGGGGACGAACACCGGGGAGCTGTTTTTT. Translated: CASSPGRGTNTGELFF. This sequence joins TRBV9 and TRBJ2-2, with D possibly TRBD2 on 7 matching bases. CDR1 and CDR2 from the germline V gene are SGDLS and YYNGEE. Trimming took 4 bases from V and 0 from J, leaving 13 bases between them. The CDR3 is 16 residues long. Combining the CDR3 with reference TRBV9 and TRBJ2-2 gives the whole variable domain DSGVTQTPKHLITATGQRVTLRCSPRSGDLSVYWYQQSLDQGLQFLIQYYNGEERAKGNILERFSAQQFPDLHSELNLSSLELGDSALYFCASSPGRGTNTGELFFGEGSRLTVL.

This clone has only one observation. Distinct nucleotide sequences in the sample also encode this CDR3. CDR3 bases: TGTGCCAGCAGCTTAGGTACGGGGTACGAGCAGTACTTC. Its translation: CASSLGTGYEQYF. This chain uses TRBV7-9 with TRBJ2-7; a possible D gene is TRBD2 (5 bases). V dropped 1 base and J dropped 4 bases, with 8 bases sitting between them. Germline lookup yields CDR1 SEHNR and CDR2 FQNEAQ (reference sequence). The CDR3 covers 13 residues.